This TCR beta chain comes out of a study of T-cell memory formation after mild COVID-19. TCRdb re-analysed the 5' RACE reads in MiXCR, keeping a single row per CDR3 protein. This sample yields about 610,000 distinct CDR3 sequences, of which around a sixth are seen a single time; about 8.1% belongs to the top ten. Whole-study findings and limits: Clones shrinking between day 15 and 85 showed a balanced CD4/CD8 split, and those that grew later tilted toward CD4+. CD4+ contracting clones were mainly CM and EM; CD8+ ones, EMRA.

The CDR3 consists of 15 residues. CDR1 SGHRS and CDR2 YFSETQ come from the germline V gene. The V gene end was trimmed by 0 bases and the J gene end by 2 bases; junction bases not matched to a gene: 3. This clonotype was detected ten times or more. The antigen remains undetermined. Sequences were obtained from PBMCs or a T cell subset sorted from them (not recorded which). This receptor was identified in an adult woman who had mild COVID-19 (a few samples of this study predate the infection). Cell type and time point are not known. V usage is TRBV5-1 and J usage is TRBJ2-5; 8 nucleotides line up with TRBD1. CDR3 DNA: TGCGCCAGCAGCTTGGGCCAGGGGGCGCAAGAGACCCAGTACTTC. Protein product: CASSLGQGAQETQYF.